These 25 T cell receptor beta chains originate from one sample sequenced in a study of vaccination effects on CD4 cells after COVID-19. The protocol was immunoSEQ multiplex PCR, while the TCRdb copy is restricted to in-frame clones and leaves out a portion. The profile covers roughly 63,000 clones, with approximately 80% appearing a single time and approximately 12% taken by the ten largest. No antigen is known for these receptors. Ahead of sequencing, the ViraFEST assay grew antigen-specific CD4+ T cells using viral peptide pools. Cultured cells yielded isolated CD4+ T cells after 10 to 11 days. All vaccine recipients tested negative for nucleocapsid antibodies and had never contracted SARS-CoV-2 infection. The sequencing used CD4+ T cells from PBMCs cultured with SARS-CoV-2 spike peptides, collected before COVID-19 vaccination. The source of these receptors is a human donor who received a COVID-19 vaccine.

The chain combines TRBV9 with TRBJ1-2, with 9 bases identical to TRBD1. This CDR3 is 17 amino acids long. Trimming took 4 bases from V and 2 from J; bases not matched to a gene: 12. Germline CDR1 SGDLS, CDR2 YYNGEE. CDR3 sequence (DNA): TGTGCCAGCAGCCCGCATACCGGGACAGGGAGAAACTATGGCTACACCTTC. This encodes CASSPHTGTGRNYGYTF.

Here the CDR3 DNA reads TGTGCCAGCAGTGAGAGCGGCAGAGAAGATAATTCACCCCTCCACTTT. This sequence encodes CASSESGREDNSPLHF. The chain couples TRBV2 to TRBJ1-6; no reliable D call. The germline gives CDR1 SNHLY, CDR2 FYNNEI. With 3 bases removed from V and 5 bases from J, the gap between germline ends came to 14 bases. The CDR3 is made up of 16 amino acids.

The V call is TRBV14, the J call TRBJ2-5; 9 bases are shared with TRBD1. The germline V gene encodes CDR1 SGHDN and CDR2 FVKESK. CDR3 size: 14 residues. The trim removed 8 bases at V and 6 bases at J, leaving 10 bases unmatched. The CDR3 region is CASDRTGEGKTQYF. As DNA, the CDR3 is TGTGCCAGCGACCGGACAGGGGAGGGAAAGACCCAGTACTTC.

CDR3 amino acids: CASRARATTLFSRANEKLFF. The CDR3 bases are TGTGCCAGCCGAGCTCGGGCAACTACGCTTTTCTCTCGAGCTAATGAAAAACTGTTTTTT. J is TRBJ1-4 and V is TRBV27; no clear D gene. The germline V gene has CDR1 MNHEY and CDR2 SMNVEV (reference sequence). This CDR3 comprises 20 residues. V dropped 8 bases and J dropped 3 bases, with 31 bases sitting between them.

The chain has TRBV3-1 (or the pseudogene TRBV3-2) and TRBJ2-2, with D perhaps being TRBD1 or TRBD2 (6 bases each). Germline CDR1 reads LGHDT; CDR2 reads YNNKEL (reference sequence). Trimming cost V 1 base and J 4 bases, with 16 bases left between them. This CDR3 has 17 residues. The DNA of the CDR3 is TGTGCCAGCAGCCAAGGAAGTCCGGGGGCGGGCACCGGGGAGCTGTTTTTT. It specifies CASSQGSPGAGTGELFF.

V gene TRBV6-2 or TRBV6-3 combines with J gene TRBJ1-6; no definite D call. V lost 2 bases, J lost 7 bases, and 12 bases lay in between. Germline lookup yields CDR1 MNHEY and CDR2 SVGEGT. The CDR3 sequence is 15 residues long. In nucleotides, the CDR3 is TGTGCCAGCAGTTACCGAGCCACAGCGAATTCACCCCTCCACTTT. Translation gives CASSYRATANSPLHF.

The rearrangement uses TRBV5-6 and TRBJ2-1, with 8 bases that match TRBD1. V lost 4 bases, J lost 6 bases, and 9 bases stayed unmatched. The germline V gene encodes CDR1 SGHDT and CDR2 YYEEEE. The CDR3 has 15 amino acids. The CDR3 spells CASSRPGQGGNEQFF. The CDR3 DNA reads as TGTGCCAGCAGCAGACCAGGACAGGGCGGCAATGAGCAGTTCTTC.

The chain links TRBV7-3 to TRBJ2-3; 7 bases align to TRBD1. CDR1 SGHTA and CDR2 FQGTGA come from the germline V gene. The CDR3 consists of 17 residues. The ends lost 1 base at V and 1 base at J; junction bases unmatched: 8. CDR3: CASSLRLTGTGTDTQYF. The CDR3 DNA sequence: TGTGCCAGCAGCTTAAGACTTACCGGGACAGGCACAGATACGCAGTATTTT.

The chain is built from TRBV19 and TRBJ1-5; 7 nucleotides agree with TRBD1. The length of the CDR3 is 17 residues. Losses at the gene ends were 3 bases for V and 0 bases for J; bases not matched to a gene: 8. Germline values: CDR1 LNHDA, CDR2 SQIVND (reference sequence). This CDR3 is CASSIRDSYYSNQPQHF. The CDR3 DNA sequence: TGTGCCAGTAGTATTAGGGACAGCTACTATAGCAATCAGCCCCAGCATTTT.

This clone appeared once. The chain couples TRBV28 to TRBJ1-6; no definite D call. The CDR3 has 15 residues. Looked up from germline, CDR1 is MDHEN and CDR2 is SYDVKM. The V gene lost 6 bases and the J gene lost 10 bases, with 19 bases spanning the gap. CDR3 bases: TGTGCCAGCAGCCTAACCCAACGGAGTCTGTCACCCCTCCACTTT. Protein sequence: CASSLTQRSLSPLHF.

The CDR3 DNA is TGTGCCAGCAGCTTCGGGGGCGCGGGTGAAAAACTGTTTTTT. It specifies CASSFGGAGEKLFF. This chain joins TRBV7-9 and TRBJ1-4, with D tentatively TRBD1 (6 bases). Trimming removed 3 bases at V and 7 bases at J, with 12 bases between. The CDR3 has 14 amino acids. The germline V gene has CDR1 SEHNR and CDR2 FQNEAQ (reference sequence).

The CDR3 here is CASGRQGKETQYF. CDR3 in DNA: TGTGCCAGCGGGAGACAGGGGAAAGAGACCCAGTACTTC. The rearrangement uses TRBV12-3 or TRBV12-4 and TRBJ2-5; 8 positions agree with TRBD1. J was trimmed by 3 bases and V by 8 bases; bases with no gene match: 5. The CDR3 runs to 13 residues.

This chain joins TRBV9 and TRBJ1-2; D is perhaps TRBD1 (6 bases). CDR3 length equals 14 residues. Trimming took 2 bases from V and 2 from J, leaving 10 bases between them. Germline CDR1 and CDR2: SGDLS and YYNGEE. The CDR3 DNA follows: TGTGCCAGCAGCGTCGGACAGAACAACTATGGCTACACCTTC. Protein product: CASSVGQNNYGYTF.

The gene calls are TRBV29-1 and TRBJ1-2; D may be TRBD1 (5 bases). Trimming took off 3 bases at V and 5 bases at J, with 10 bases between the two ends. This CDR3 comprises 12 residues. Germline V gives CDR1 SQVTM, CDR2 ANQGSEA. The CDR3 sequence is CSVERQRYGYTF. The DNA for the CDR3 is TGCAGCGTTGAGCGACAGAGATATGGCTACACCTTC.

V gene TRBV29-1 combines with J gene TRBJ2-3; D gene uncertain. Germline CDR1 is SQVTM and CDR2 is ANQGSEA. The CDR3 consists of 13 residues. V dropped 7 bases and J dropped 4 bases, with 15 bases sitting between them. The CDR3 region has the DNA TGCAGCGCATCCCCCAGCCAGCCAGATACGCAGTATTTT. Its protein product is CSASPSQPDTQYF.

CDR3 sequence (DNA): TGTGCCAGCAGCTTAGAAACAGGGTACGGGGCCAACGTCCTGACTTTC. It is translated as CASSLETGYGANVLTF. The chain joins TRBV7-6 to TRBJ2-6; possible D gene TRBD1, 6 bases. Germline CDR1 is SGHVS and CDR2 is FNYEAQ. Trimming removed 1 base from V and 4 bases from J, with 11 bases in between. The CDR3 covers 16 residues.

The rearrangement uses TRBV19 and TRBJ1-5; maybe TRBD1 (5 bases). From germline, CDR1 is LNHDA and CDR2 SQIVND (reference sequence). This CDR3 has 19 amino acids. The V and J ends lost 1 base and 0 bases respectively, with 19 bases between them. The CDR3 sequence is CASSIGGGRAIGSNQPQHF. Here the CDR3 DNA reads TGTGCCAGTAGTATAGGGGGCGGCAGGGCTATAGGTAGCAATCAGCCCCAGCATTTT.

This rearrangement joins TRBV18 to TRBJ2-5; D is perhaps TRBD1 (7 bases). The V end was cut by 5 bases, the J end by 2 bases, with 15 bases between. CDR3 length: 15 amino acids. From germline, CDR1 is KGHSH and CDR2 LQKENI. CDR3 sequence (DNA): TGTGCCAGCTCAAATAGGACAGGAGGGCAAGAGACCCAGTACTTC. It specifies CASSNRTGGQETQYF.

CDR3 nucleotides: TGTGCTAGTGGTCTCAGACTGTCAGAGCCCCAGCATTTT. It encodes CASGLRLSEPQHF. The chain carries TRBV12-5 and TRBJ1-5; D call uncertain. With 5 bases removed from V and 8 bases from J, the gap between germline ends came to 13 bases. The length of the CDR3 is 13 residues. From germline, CDR1 is LGHNT and CDR2 FRNRAP.

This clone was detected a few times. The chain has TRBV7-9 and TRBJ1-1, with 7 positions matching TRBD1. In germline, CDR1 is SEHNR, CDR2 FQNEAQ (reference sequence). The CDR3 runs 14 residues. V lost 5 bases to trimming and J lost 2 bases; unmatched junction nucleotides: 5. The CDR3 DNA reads TGTGCCAGCAGCATTCGGGACAGTAACACTGAAGCTTTCTTT. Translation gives CASSIRDSNTEAFF.

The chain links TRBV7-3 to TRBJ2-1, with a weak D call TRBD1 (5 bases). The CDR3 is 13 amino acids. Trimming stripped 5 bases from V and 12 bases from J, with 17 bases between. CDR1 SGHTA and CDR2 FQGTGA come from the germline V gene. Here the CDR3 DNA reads TGTGCCAGCAGCCAACCGCAGGACACTACGCAGTTCTTC. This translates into CASSQPQDTTQFF. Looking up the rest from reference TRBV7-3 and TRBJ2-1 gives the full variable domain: GAGVSQTPSNKVTEKGKYVELRCDPISGHTALYWYRQSLGQGPEFLIYFQGTGAADDSGLPNDRFFAVRPEGSVSTLKIQRTERGDSAVYLCASSQPQDTTQFFGPGTRLTVL.

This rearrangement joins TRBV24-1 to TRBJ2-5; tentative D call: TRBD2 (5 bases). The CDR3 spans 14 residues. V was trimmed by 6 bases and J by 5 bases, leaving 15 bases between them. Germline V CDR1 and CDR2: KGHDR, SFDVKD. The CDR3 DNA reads TGTGCCACCAGTCAGACGGGGTACCGGGAGACCCAGTACTTC. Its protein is CATSQTGYRETQYF.

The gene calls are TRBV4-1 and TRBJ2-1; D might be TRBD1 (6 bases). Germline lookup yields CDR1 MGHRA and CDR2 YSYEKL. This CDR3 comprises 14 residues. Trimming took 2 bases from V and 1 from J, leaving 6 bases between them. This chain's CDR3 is CASSQTGSYNEQFF. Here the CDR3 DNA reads TGCGCCAGCAGCCAAACAGGGTCCTACAATGAGCAGTTCTTC.

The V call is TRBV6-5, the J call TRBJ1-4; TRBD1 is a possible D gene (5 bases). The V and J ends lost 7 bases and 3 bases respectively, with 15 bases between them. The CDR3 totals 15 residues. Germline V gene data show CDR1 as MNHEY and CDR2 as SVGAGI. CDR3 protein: CASISGEGANEKLFF. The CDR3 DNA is TGTGCCAGCATAAGCGGGGAAGGGGCTAATGAAAAACTGTTTTTT.

CDR3 sequence reads: CASSQARDVNIQYF. Written as DNA, the CDR3 is TGCGCCAGCAGCCAAGCGAGGGACGTTAACATTCAGTACTTC. The chain employs TRBV4-1 and TRBJ2-4; possibly TRBD1 or TRBD2 for D (5 bases each). This CDR3 has 14 amino acids. CDR1 and CDR2 from the germline V gene are MGHRA and YSYEKL. With 1 base removed from V and 7 bases from J, the gap between germline ends came to 11 bases.